This T cell receptor (beta chain) was found in a study of cytomegalovirus exposure and HLA in healthy donors (dated by TCRdb to the late 2010s). For context, the study as a whole: An earlier analysis of more than 550 of the donors reported around 280 Gb of sequence data and 100 million to 120 million unique TCR beta sequences obtained from about 179 million T cells. Four to six DR-DQ haplotypes were handled as single units for association and clustering because linkage in the cohort was strong. Rather than using new phenotypic data, the later analysis identified candidate immune exposures from TCR beta sequences and from how often those sequences occurred across donors. A separate validation cohort of more than 100 different subjects was used in addition to the approximately 700-subject first cohort. The study aimed to test whether cataloging public T cell receptors could reveal signatures of past pathogen exposure. To predict cytomegalovirus infection status, the study brought together high-throughput TCR immunosequencing, statistical association of individual TCRs with disease status, and machine learning. The genetic ancestry cluster associated with self-reported Caucasian donors included about 81% of the 300 to 400 genotyped donors. An early release covering approximately 600 HLA-typed donors comprised about 300 gigabases of sequencing data and roughly 85 million unique TCR sequences. Among about 410 genotyped donors of the cohort, an average of roughly 230,000 unique TCR beta nucleotide sequences was sequenced per donor, of which 15% to 20% were non-productive. Class I and class II HLA loci were covered by the typing at four-digit resolution. Every discovery cohort repertoire had been produced on one sequencing platform. The T cell repertoires of under 750 subjects were profiled by immunosequencing and related to cytomegalovirus serostatus. Donor age, sex, ethnicity and CMV serostatus were collected together with the repertoire data. Typing coverage differed by locus: A, B, C, DRB1 and DQB1 were typed in roughly 629-640 donors, DQA1 in approximately 520, DPA1 in over 600, and DPB1 in around 440. A later analysis re-examined previously published TCR beta repertoires from 610 or so donors and added high-resolution HLA genotyping to investigate patterns of TCR occurrence. An earlier analysis of a few hundred of the donors applied high-throughput TCR beta sequencing to assess whether each TCR beta V gene segment acted as functional or pseudogenic. A later genetic analysis took genome-wide SNP genotypes for about three fifths of the roughly 670 donors and used that subset as a discovery cohort. On the study overall, not on this receptor specifically: Roughly uniform sequencing depth across donors was assumed in presence/absence analyses, although this assumption may not hold. The earlier analysis of 450 to 700 of the donors excluded 15 to 20 rarely observed V segments, including chromosome 9 orphons, because counts were too low. Across donors, most TCR sequences were observed very rarely, whereas some public TCRs were present in many individuals. Correlated functional status among segregating V segments might reflect linkage disequilibrium, but an unknown experimental factor could not be ruled out. Assigning TCR associations to individual alleles was difficult when HLA alleles, especially DR and DQ, strongly co-occurred. An association between a missense DCLRE1C variant and V-gene and J-gene trimming of TCR beta chains was found in a later genetic analysis and replicated in an independent cohort. CMV serostatus was the only immune exposure information available for the cohort. The authors suggested that the approach could potentially be generalized to other disease states and immunological phenotypes. A later analysis found that TCR association rates varied across HLA loci, with DRB1 alleles showing the most associated TCRs and HLA-C alleles the fewest. A further reported finding was that TCR beta sequences accurately predicted the HLA-A and HLA-B alleles for most subjects in the first cohort. A later genetic analysis reported fewer N-insertions in productive TCRs among donors in an Asian-associated ancestry cluster than the roughly 700-donor mean. The sequencing pipeline was judged likely to have produced a cluster of highly shared sequence variants as a technical artifact. The study gave a list of 150 to 200 TCR beta chains associated with cytomegalovirus. The 87-base-pair reads could not distinguish some IMGT-functional V segments, including TRBV6-2 and TRBV6-3, so those segments were excluded. At a false discovery rate of 0.05, a later analysis linked around 15,000 TCR beta sequences to specific HLA alleles. Because some donors lacked HLA typing at each locus, the association tests relied only on the typed subset. In a later analysis, most CMV-associated TCR beta chains were found to appear HLA-restricted, with HLA associations seemingly driven largely by CMV exposure. In this cohort, only TCR beta chains were sequenced, and detectable features were limited by the absence of alpha or paired-chain data. Three of the identified cytomegalovirus-associated TCR beta chains were confirmed in vitro to be specific for cytomegalovirus antigens. A later analysis found that HLA-associated TCR beta chains were more clonally expanded and had lower generation probabilities than equally common non-associated chains. An earlier analysis of around 500 of the donors showed that most TCR beta V segments appeared in productive rearrangements either about 90% or about 30% of the time, which broadly matched IMGT annotations. In a later analysis, several top co-occurrence clusters were reported to appear linked to parvovirus B19, influenza, CMV and Epstein-Barr virus. The classifier was reported to diagnose cytomegalovirus status with high specificity and sensitivity in both the original and validation cohorts.

Libraries were prepared through the immunoSEQ multiplex PCR assay. A mixture of 60 forward primers for TCR Vbeta segments and 13 reverse primers for TCR Jbeta segments was used in the multiplex PCR. The CDR3 region of rearranged TCR beta genes was amplified from genomic DNA with a multiplex PCR assay. The amplified TCR beta libraries were sequenced on the Illumina HiSeq System as 87-base-pair reads. As for the authors' bioinformatics: A later analysis tallied tens of millions of unique TCR beta chains across the 666 repertoires, and approximately 12 million of those chains were shared by two or more donors. Raw reads were error-corrected and collapsed into unique sequences by a nearest-neighbor algorithm in which closely related sequences were merged to remove PCR and sequencing errors. CDR3 sequences were aligned to IMGT reference sequences to assign V, D and J gene segments. For a sequence to be retained, a match of at least six nucleotides to both a V gene segment and a J gene segment was required. A rearrangement was called productive if the CDR3 had no stop codons and remained in frame with V and J, and every other rearrangement was called non-productive. CDR3 was defined according to IMGT convention as the region running from the second conserved V-encoded cysteine to the conserved J-encoded phenylalanine. Sequences without an unambiguous match to a single V gene segment were excluded from the earlier analysis of approximately 600 of the donors. In an earlier analysis of several hundred of the donors, V segments were called functional above 56.7% productive rearrangements and were called segregating when the between-donor standard deviation exceeded 5%. A statistical classification framework was built to diagnose cytomegalovirus status from the catalog of TCR beta chain sequences. In a later analysis, TCR nucleotide sequences were compared against IMGT/GENE-DB human TR gene sequences so that V and J genes could be assigned. The TCRdist pipeline was used in a later analysis to assign CDR3 sequences and most-parsimonious VDJ recombination scenarios. A later analysis defined each TCR beta chain by its CDR3 amino acid sequence plus V-gene family, and excluded reads lacking a unique V-gene family. In a later analysis, 450 to 600 highly shared, low-generation-probability nucleotide sequences were removed to address suspected cross-contamination and a sequencing artifact. In a later analysis, a clonal expansion index was calculated for each public chain from normalized within-repertoire ranks of inferred template counts. A later analysis computed generation probabilities with a VDJ recombination model fitted to out-of-frame rearrangements, and checked the results against IGoR. In a later analysis, hypergeometric tests were used to score TCR-TCR, TCR-HLA and TCR-CMV co-occurrence, with a repertoire-size bias correction applied to TCR pairs. False discovery rates were estimated in a later analysis by permuting HLA or CMV assignments 20 times. In a later analysis, co-occurring TCRs were grouped with DBSCAN, and TCRdist sequence similarity was added when clustering was performed within HLA-allele-positive subsets. For co-occurrence clustering, repertoires with fewer than 30,000 or more than 120,000 public chains were excluded, along with about five repertoires with anomalous nucleotide sharing. As stored in TCRdb, this immuneACCESS dataset retains in-frame rearrangements with V and J assigned. A fraction of the clones does not appear; measured against another copy, unresolved V genes explain less than half of the discrepancy, and the remainder lacks a known reason. V, J and clone size are those of that table, while D and trimming were read from the DNA. Counted in this sample were about 150,000 clones; more than 70% of them appeared once. The ten largest clonotypes hold around 3% of the sample.

On this clone itself: The specificity of this receptor is unknown. Base qualities are missing; no much larger clone stands one base away.

The germline V gene specifies MNHEY as CDR1 and SVGAGI as CDR2. From the cysteine through the phenylalanine, the CDR3 covers 15 amino acids. CDR3 DNA is the only sequence kept; it has 45 bases, read in frame from the first base. The germline ends are 10 bases apart after V is trimmed by 0 bases and J by 5 bases. The cohort consisted of 600 to 700 healthy bone marrow donors. Cohort members were all nominally healthy when sampled, although unrecorded immune exposures were likely present. The donor tested CMV seronegative and was one of the 352 seronegative cohort members. A peripheral blood sample was provided by each donor, and peripheral blood mononuclear cells were used for TCR beta sequencing. Genomic DNA extraction from the blood cell samples was performed with the Qiagen DNeasy Blood Extraction Kit.

The V and J genes are TRBV6-5 and TRBJ1-4, with TRBD1 perhaps the D gene, on 6 matching bases. The specimen sequenced was PBMCs. This TCR was sampled from a male donor in good health and CMV-seronegative. CDR3 region: CASSYSPGDNEKLFF. The nucleotide sequence is given as TGTGCCAGCAGTTACTCTCCAGGGGACAATGAAAAACTGTTTTTT.